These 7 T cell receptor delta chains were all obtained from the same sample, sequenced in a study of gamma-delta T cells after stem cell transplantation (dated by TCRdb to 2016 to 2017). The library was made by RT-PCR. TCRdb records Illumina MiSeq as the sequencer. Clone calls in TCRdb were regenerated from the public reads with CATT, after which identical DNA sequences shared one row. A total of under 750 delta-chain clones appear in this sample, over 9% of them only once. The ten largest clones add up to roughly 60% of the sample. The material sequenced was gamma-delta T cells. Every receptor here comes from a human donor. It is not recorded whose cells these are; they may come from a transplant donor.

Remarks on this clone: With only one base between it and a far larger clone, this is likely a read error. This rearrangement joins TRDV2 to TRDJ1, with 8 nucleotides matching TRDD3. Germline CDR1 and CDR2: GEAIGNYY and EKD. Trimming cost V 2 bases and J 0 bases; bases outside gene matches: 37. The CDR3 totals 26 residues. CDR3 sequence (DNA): TGTGCCTGTGACAAGATGCTCCTCGGACCGACTGGGGGGAGGTTCGGAGATCAGGTGTACACCGATAAACTCATCTTT. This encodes CACDKMLLGPTGGRFGDQVYTDKLIF.

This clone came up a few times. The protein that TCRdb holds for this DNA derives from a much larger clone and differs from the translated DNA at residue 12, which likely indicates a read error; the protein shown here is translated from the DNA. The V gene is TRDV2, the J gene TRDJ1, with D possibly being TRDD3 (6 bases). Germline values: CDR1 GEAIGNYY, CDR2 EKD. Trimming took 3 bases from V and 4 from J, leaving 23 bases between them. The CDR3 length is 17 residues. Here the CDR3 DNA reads TGTGCCTGTGACCCTGTGTCTGGGGAAGGCGACAGCGATAAACTCATCTTT. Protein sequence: CACDPVSGEGDSDKLIF.

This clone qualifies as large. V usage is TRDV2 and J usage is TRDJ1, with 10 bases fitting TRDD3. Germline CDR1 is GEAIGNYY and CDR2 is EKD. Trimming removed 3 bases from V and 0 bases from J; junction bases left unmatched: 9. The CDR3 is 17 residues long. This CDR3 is CACDPLGDKADTDKLIF. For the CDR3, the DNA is TGTGCCTGTGACCCCCTGGGGGATAAGGCGGACACCGATAAACTCATCTTT.

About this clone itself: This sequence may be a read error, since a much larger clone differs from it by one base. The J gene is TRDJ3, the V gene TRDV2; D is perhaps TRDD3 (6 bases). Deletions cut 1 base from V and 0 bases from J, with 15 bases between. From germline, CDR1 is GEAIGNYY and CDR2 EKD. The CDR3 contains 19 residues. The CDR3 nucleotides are TGTGCCTGTGACACTGGGGGTCCTATGATCTCCTGGGACACCCGACAGATGTTTTTC. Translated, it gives CACDTGGPMISWDTRQMFF.

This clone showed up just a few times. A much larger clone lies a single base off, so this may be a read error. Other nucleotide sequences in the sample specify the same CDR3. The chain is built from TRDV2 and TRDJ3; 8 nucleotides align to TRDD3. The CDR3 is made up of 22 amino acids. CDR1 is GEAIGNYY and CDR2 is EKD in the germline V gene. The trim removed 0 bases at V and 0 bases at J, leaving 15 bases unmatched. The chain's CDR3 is CACDTMTGGKDHSSWDTRQMFF. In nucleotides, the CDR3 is TGTGCCTGTGACACCATGACTGGGGGTAAAGATCACAGCTCCTGGGACACCCGACAGATGTTTTTC.

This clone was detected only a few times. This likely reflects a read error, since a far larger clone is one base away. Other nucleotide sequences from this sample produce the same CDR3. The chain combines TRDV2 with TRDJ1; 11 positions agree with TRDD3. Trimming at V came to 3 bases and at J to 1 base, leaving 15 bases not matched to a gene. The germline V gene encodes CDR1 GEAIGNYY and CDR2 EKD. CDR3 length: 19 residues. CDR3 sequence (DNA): TGTGCCTGTGACGCCGTGCTGGGGGATACAAATGTTGGCACCGATAAACTCATCTTT. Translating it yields CACDAVLGDTNVGTDKLIF.

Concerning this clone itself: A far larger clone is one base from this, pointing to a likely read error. Written as DNA, the CDR3 is TGTGCCTGTGACACCGTACTGGGGGATACATCTGCTACCGATAAACTCATCTTT. It codes for CACDTVLGDTSATDKLIF. This chain joins TRDV2 and TRDJ1; 12 bases fit TRDD3. V shed 0 bases and J 2 bases; nucleotides not matched to a gene: 9. The CDR3 loop spans 18 amino acids. The germline V gene has CDR1 GEAIGNYY and CDR2 EKD.